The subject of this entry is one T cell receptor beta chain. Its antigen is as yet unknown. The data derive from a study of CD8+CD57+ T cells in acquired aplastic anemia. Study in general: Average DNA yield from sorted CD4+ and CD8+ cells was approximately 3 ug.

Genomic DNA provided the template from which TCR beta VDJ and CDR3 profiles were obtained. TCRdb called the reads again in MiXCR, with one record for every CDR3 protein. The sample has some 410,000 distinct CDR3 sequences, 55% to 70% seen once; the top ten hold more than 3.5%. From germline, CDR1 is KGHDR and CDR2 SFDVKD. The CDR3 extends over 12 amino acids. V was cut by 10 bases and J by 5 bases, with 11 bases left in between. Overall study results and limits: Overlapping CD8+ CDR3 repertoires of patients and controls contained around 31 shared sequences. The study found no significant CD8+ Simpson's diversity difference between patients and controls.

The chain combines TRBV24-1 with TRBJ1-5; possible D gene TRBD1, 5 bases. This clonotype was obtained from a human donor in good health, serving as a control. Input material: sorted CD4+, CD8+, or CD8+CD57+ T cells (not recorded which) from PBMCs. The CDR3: CATSQGHQPQHF. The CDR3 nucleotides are TGTGCCACTTCTCAGGGTCATCAGCCCCAGCATTTT.